Listed below are T cell receptor beta chains from one sample, sequenced in a study of shared clonotypes between healthy human individuals. Only in-frame clones appear in the TCRdb table, and some are missing; sequencing was by immunoSEQ multiplex PCR. The sample lists some 1,100,000 clones; about four fifths were seen once. The sample comprised memory CD4+ T cells from PBMCs. All receptors derive from a man younger than 30 in good health. Some clones in this sample may be carry-over from other donors' samples. The CDR3 runs from the conserved cysteine through the conserved F or W. A D gene is named only where the DNA matches it firmly. The listing skips clone size in some rows; elsewhere it reads once, few, many or a size class.

abundance	j_gene	d_gene	v_gene	CDR3aa	CDR3nt
.	TRBJ1-1	.	TRBV28	CASSPFGGDTEAFF	TGTGCCAGCAGCCCTTTTGGTGGGGACACTGAAGCTTTCTTT
few	TRBJ1-5	.	TRBV2	CEEGHWGNQPQHF	TGTGAGGAGGGCCACTGGGGCAATCAGCCCCAGCATTTT
.	TRBJ2-5	.	TRBV28	CASSFRSAGPQETQYF	TGTGCCAGCAGTTTTCGGTCGGCGGGACCTCAAGAGACCCAGTACTTC
.	TRBJ2-3	TRBD2	TRBV27	CASRNTGTSGVWRTDTQYF	TGTGCCAGCAGGAACACCGGGACTAGCGGGGTTTGGCGCACAGATACGCAGTATTTT
.	TRBJ2-6	TRBD1	TRBV30	CAWSTGAGANVLTF	TGTGCCTGGAGTACAGGGGCTGGGGCCAACGTCCTGACTTTC
.	TRBJ2-3	TRBD2	TRBV28	CASSPMGLAGLTDTQYF	TGTGCCAGCAGTCCGATGGGACTAGCGGGACTTACAGATACGCAGTATTTT
.	TRBJ1-5	TRBD1	TRBV7-3	CASSPTDRGNQPQHF	TGTGCCAGCAGCCCCACCGACAGGGGCAATCAGCCCCAGCATTTT
once	TRBJ1-1	.	TRBV7-5	CVRSSVRKGVGDAFF	TGTGTCAGAAGCTCCGTCCGAAAGGGAGTCGGGGACGCTTTCTTT
few	TRBJ2-2	.	TRBV7-3	CASSQGGGELFF	TGTGCCAGCAGCCAAGGGGGCGGGGAGCTGTTTTTT
.	TRBJ1-5	.	TRBV28	CASRLQRNQPQHF	TGTGCCAGCAGGCTACAGCGCAATCAGCCCCAGCATTTT
once	TRBJ2-5	.	TRBV7-8	CASSLAWATALSWETQYF	TGTGCCAGCAGCTTAGCGTGGGCTACAGCTTTGTCTTGGGAGACCCAGTACTTC
.	TRBJ1-1	.	TRBV11-2	CASSLEGTNAFF	TGTGCCAGCAGCTTAGAAGGGACTAATGCTTTCTTT
.	TRBJ2-5	TRBD1	TRBV5-5	CASSPQPGGQETQYF	TGTGCCAGCAGCCCCCAGCCAGGGGGCCAAGAGACCCAGTACTTC
.	TRBJ1-6	TRBD1	TRBV5-1	CASSTRQGSYNSPLHF	TGCGCCAGCAGCACCCGACAGGGCTCCTATAATTCACCCCTCCACTTT
.	TRBJ2-5	.	TRBV29-1	CSVTASGQETQYF	TGCAGCGTTACAGCCTCGGGGCAAGAGACCCAGTACTTC
.	TRBJ2-7	.	TRBV27	CASSLLSGSGHEQYF	TGTGCCAGCAGTTTATTGTCCGGGAGTGGCCACGAGCAGTACTTC
.	TRBJ2-7	TRBD2	TRBV27	CASRLAGGNEQYF	TGTGCCAGCCGACTAGCGGGAGGTAACGAGCAGTACTTC
.	TRBJ2-5	.	TRBV5-1	CASRPPTQETQYF	TGCGCCAGCAGGCCCCCTACTCAAGAGACCCAGTACTTC
.	TRBJ1-5	.	TRBV5-6	CASSLRLSGGVQPQHF	TGTGCCAGCAGCCTTAGGTTGTCGGGGGGCGTGCAGCCCCAGCATTTT
few	TRBJ1-3	.	TRBV11-2	CASSFGGPGNTIYF	TGTGCCAGCAGCTTTGGGGGGCCTGGAAACACCATATATTTT
.	TRBJ2-1	TRBD2	TRBV5-1	CASSLGAAGYNEQFF	TGCGCCAGCAGCTTGGGGGCAGCGGGGTACAATGAGCAGTTCTTC
.	TRBJ2-2	TRBD2	TRBV5-1	CASSLGTSKTGELFF	TGCGCCAGCAGCTTGGGGACTAGCAAAACCGGGGAGCTGTTTTTT
few	TRBJ2-1	.	TRBV7-9	CASSPVGTSYNEQFF	TGTGCCAGCAGCCCAGTGGGGACATCCTACAATGAGCAGTTCTTC
few	TRBJ2-1	.	TRBV29-1	CSVEDLFQGNEQFF	TGCAGCGTTGAAGATCTTTTCCAGGGCAATGAGCAGTTCTTC
few	TRBJ1-4	.	TRBV6-1	CASSPGQPNEKLFF	TGTGCCAGCAGCCCCGGACAGCCCAATGAAAAACTGTTTTTT
.	TRBJ1-1	.	TRBV7-2	CASSLGGGNTEAFF	TGTGCCAGCAGCCTCGGGGGAGGTAACACTGAAGCTTTCTTT
.	TRBJ1-1	.	TRBV6-1	CAGRMANLNTEAFF	TGTGCCGGGAGGATGGCCAATTTGAACACTGAAGCTTTCTTT
.	TRBJ2-2	.	TRBV9	CASSVLASTGELFF	TGTGCCAGCAGCGTATTAGCGTCCACCGGGGAGCTGTTTTTT
once	TRBJ1-2	.	TRBV28	CASSLFSGPYGYTF	TGTGCCAGCAGTTTATTCTCAGGGCCCTATGGCTACACCTTC
.	TRBJ2-1	.	TRBV15	CATSRATPWQFF	TGTGCCACCAGCAGAGCCACTCCGTGGCAGTTCTTC
.	TRBJ2-1	TRBD2	TRBV5-1	CASSTKLAGAGNEQFF	TGCGCCAGCAGCACCAAACTAGCGGGAGCTGGTAATGAGCAGTTCTTC